This T cell receptor (beta chain) was sequenced during a study of shared clonotypes between healthy human individuals (dated by TCRdb to between 2020 and 2021). With regard to the full study: A couple of women and a few men aged 18 to 49 years were included in the cohort. For each donor, CD4 naive and CD4 memory were each given three plates, CD8 naive was given two plates, and CD8 memory was given one plate. To estimate repertoire size and how much clonotype sharing occurs between individuals, the study deeply sequenced the blood TCR repertoires of about 5 healthy adults. Libraries were prepared and TCR repertoires were sequenced by different laboratories using diverse techniques, in order to increase sequencing depth and limit assay-specific biases. Each donor's leukapheresis produced roughly between roughly 0.85 and 10 billion PBMCs. On the study overall, not on this receptor specifically: Naive subsets generally had larger estimated clonotype richness than memory subsets. Pairwise subsampling led to the expectation that sequencing depth would affect the degree of clonotype sharing among donors. Clonotypes shared by all four sorted-subset donors showed higher generation probabilities than non-shared clonotypes. The genetic and exposure-history diversity represented was limited by the small number of donors. When several donors were compared, the shared fraction of clonotypes was 5% to 6.5% for naive CD4, 3.5% to 4% for naive CD8, roughly 2.5% for memory CD4, and 0.35% to 0.5% for memory CD8. Incomplete sequencing was indicated by rarefaction of sorted-subset datasets, despite the large sequencing depth. Only blood was sampled, and tissue TCR repertoires likely differ from those in blood.

Regarding this clone: Its antigen is unknown. No base quality values were provided; no much bigger clone lies one nucleotide off.

The donors were healthy, HIV-negative adults who had no recently reported acute infections or vaccinations. Every donor was a Caucasian adult residing in Nashville, Tennessee, USA. CD4+ T cells were enriched by magnetic negative selection, after which naive cells were positively selected on CD45RA and the negative fraction was taken as the memory subset. After blood collection by leukapheresis, PBMCs were isolated using Ficoll-Histopaque density gradient centrifugation and then cryopreserved in the vapor phase of liquid nitrogen. Analytical flow cytometry was used to check the purity and quantity of every magnetically sorted T cell population. From each sorted fraction, genomic DNA was isolated and quantified by UV absorbance on a Nanodrop 2000c. Using the deep immunoSEQ assay, TCR CDR3 regions were amplified from genomic DNA by multiplex PCR. Extracted genomic DNA from each cell subset was distributed evenly across all wells of several immunoSEQ 96-well plates, and each plate was treated as a replicate. For sorted subsets, roughly 200 ng of genomic DNA, equivalent to about 30,000 T cell genomes, went into each replicate PCR. The purified libraries were quantified using a Qubit 3.0 fluorometer, sized with a Bioanalyzer 2100, and then quantified again using the KAPA Library Quantification kit. A separate single-read 150-cycle Illumina NextSeq 550 flow cell was used to sequence each immunoSEQ 96-well plate. The study's processing was this. Because only junctional sequences without quality scores were contained in the immunoSEQ output, filtering matching that applied to full-length reads could not be performed. Sequences were annotated with PyIR, a Python wrapper for IgBLAST v1.9, using IMGT germline references to assign V/J genes and CDR3. Reads with weak V/J assignments (E-value above 1e-6), missing CDR3, stop codons, out-of-frame junctions, or ambiguous translated residues were removed. A V3J clonotype was defined by an identical inferred V gene, J gene, and CDR3 amino acid sequence. Percentage overlap between repertoires was calculated by dividing the number of shared unique clonotypes by the size of the smaller repertoire. Three approaches were used to assess repertoire richness: RTK rarefaction, the Chao1 estimator, and Recon v2.1 estimates of unobserved clonotypes. Generation probabilities were computed with OLGA for all TCRbeta clonotypes obtained by the gDNA method from a few donors. The clones in this table, taken by TCRdb from immuneACCESS, are in-frame only. Not every clone is retained; where verified, under half of the shortfall comes from an unresolved V gene, and the cause of the rest is unknown. D and trimming were read from the DNA, whereas the V and J calls and clone size are those reported in that table. This sample comprises some 2,000,000 clones, 85% to 95% of them detected only once. The leading ten clones occupy roughly 0.13% of the sample.

Looking up the germline V gene yields CDR1 SGHTA and CDR2 FQGNSA. Trimming costs V 5 bases and J 5 bases, and their ends lie 14 bases apart. The CDR3 goes from the cysteine to the phenylalanine over 14 residues. Only the CDR3 DNA is retained, 42 bases long and in frame from the first base. What was sequenced was naive CD4+ T cells sorted from blood. Per the publication, the cell subset or site label means: CD45RA+ positively selected. This TCR was recovered from a man aged 18 to 35 in good health. The chain links TRBV7-2 with TRBJ2-3; perhaps TRBD2 is the D gene, with 6 bases matching. The bases are TGTGCCAGCAGCGTAAGTCCCGGGGGAGATACGCAGTATTTT. This gives the protein CASSVSPGGDTQYF.